This T cell receptor beta chain was found in a study of shared clonotypes between healthy human individuals. Germline V gives CDR1 SNHLY, CDR2 FYNNEI. With V trimmed by 3 bases and J by 6 bases, 5 bases remained unmatched. CDR3 length: 14 residues. Clones were read by immunoSEQ multiplex PCR, and TCRdb kept only the in-frame ones, dropping some. The repertoire holds approximately 1,000,000 clones, approximately 80% seen once, with around 0.47% in the top ten. Sequencing used memory CD4+ T cells from PBMCs. Subset specified: CD45RA-negative fraction. This clonotype was sampled from a man younger than 35 in good health. Some clones in this sample may be carry-over from other donors' samples. The chain combines TRBV2 with TRBJ2-3; 8 bases agree with TRBD1. The CDR3 protein is CASSDAQGADTQYF. The CDR3 DNA sequence: TGTGCCAGCAGTGATGCCCAGGGGGCGGATACGCAGTATTTT.